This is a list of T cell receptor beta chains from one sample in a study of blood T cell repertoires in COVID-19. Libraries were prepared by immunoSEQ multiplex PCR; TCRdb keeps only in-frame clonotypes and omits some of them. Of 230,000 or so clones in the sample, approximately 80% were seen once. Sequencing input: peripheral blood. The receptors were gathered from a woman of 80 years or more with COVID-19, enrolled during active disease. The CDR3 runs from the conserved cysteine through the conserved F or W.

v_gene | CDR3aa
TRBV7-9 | CATSHAGAASTDTQYF
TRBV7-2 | CASSIQGNQPQHF
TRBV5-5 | CASSFYYTGTTEAFF
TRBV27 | CASKLTGAGNTIYF
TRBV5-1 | CASKGAGGSREQETQYF
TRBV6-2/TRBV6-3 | CASSIRTSGSTSYNEQFF
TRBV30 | CAWGDRGTEAFF
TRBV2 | CASRGGASEAFF
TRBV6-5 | CASSPGTGPYGYTF
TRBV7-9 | CASSFTSSYNEQFF
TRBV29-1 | CSVEYAGDEQFF
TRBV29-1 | CSVGGSNQPQHF
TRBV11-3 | CASSRDRLQNTQYF
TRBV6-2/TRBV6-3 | CASSYGDRVKGEQYF
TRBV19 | CASRPMTGGDRGYTF
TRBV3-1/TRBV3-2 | CASSHSDRLAEAFF
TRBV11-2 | CASSLPGMGQRTYEQYF
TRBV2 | CASSGDKGNYGYTF
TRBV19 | CASSRTGGWNTEAFF
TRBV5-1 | CASSLGGTALNYGYTF
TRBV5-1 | CASSPGQSTDTQYF
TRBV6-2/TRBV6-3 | CASSPDSGWIGELFF
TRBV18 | CASSRTSGRGEQFF
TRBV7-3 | CASSTDRGTEAFF
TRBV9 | CASSTTGTGDFATF
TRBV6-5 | CASSYIGLSSYEQYF
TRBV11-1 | CASSSDRGNEQFF
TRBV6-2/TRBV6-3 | CASSSKRLAGSYEQYF
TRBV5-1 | CASSLGQRRTEAFF
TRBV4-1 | CASSPGDRSEEKLFF
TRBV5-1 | CASSSQTSGGAYEQYF
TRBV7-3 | CASTSGGRADTQYF
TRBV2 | CASSELGRGYGYTF
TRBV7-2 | CASSLDRRENSPLHF
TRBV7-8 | CASSQLINTEAFF
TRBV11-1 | CASSSGTGPQHAFF
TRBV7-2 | CASSPSPGGYGYTF
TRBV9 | CASSATGGSLPGANVLTF
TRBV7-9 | CASSLQGTGLATEAFF
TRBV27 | CASRLRGGGNQPQHF
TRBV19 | CASSPWGQGFNEQFF